Below, one TCR beta chain is given with its context. This CDR3 contains 13 residues. Trimming shortened V by 1 base and J by 4 bases, and 7 bases separated the two germline ends. CDR1 is SEHNR, CDR2 FQNEAQ, per germline (reference sequence). This sample is part of a study of untreated major depressive disorder. Profiled with immunoSEQ multiplex PCR; TCRdb holds only in-frame clones, not every one. The repertoire holds tens of thousands of clones, with approximately 89% as singletons. For sex, age, current smoking status and body mass index, every depressed patient had a pairwise-matched non-depressed control. From thawed PBMCs, CD4+ T cells were purified by negative selection.

V gene TRBV7-9 combines with J gene TRBJ1-2; the D is unclear. Material: CD4+ T cells from PBMCs. The sequence derives from a woman in her 30s in good health. The CDR3 DNA reads TGTGCCAGCAGCTTAGTCGACTTCTATGGCTACACCTTC. Its translation: CASSLVDFYGYTF.